This TCR beta chain was observed in a study of T cell repertoires in breast cancer (dated by TCRdb to about 2016). Regarding the complete study: The study profiled tumors, lymph nodes and peripheral blood lymphocytes from breast cancer patients, plus peripheral blood from healthy control donors. On average, sequencing produced roughly 500,000 sequences per sample, which came to approximately 10 reads per input cell. The majority of the 21 patient tumors analyzed for shared TCRs were ER+/PR+. Controls included nine healthy donors of an age range similar to the patients. Tumors and tumor-involved lymph nodes were minced and digested with Liberase and DNase, then filtered through 70-um and 40-um filters. Blood samples were separated by Ficoll, whereas tumor-free lymph nodes were processed without any enzymatic digestion. Given the low mutational burden of breast cancer and the rarity of common mutations in breast cancer, it was reasoned that TCRs shared between breast cancer patients would target shared antigens. The paper's findings and limits, for the study overall: Discarding singleton TCRs and sampling only part of each tumor may have missed genuine antitumor clones. Emulsion RT-PCR was considered qualitative rather than quantitative, since transcript abundance and primer differences skewed clone recovery. Shared TCRs were encoded by various nucleotide sequences, which suggests selection and expansion based on antigen. TRBV7 predominated among the shared TCRs, which could possibly reflect tumor recognition or a mispriming bias from eight TRBV7 primers. Possible tumor specificity was suggested for around 20 TCR pairs that were shared across seven or more patient tumors yet rarely found in control blood. Tumor-involved sentinel lymph nodes shared about fourfold more TCRs with matched tumor repertoires than tumor-free nodes (approximately 8% versus 2%).

To analyze paired alpha-beta TCRs of CD8+ T cells, the researchers used an expanded emulsion RT-PCR method with primers covering all TCR V genes. CD8+ T cells were isolated with a CD8 positive selection kit and were then incubated overnight in roughly 10 IU/mL IL-2 prior to emulsion RT-PCR. By its share of the sample, this clonotype is medium-sized (0.01 to 0.1%). Its antigen target is currently unknown. Within one base of it there is no much larger clone, and no base qualities were kept. V was cut back by 0 bases and J by 7 bases, leaving a gap of 13 bases between them. The germline V gene (reference sequence) sets CDR1 to DFQATT and CDR2 to SNEGSKA. The CDR3 has 14 amino acids, counting the end cysteine and phenylalanine. The sequence is cut down to CDR3 DNA, 42 bases in frame from base 1. Library generation was performed with emulsion pairing. Unpaired genes were suppressed by a second nested PCR containing blocking oligos, after which a third nested PCR added Illumina adaptors and barcodes. Each emulsion RT-PCR master mix held roughly 5,000-270,000 T cells and included C-region, Stepout and V-region primers. The emulsions were generated using the Micellula Emulsion and Purification Kit, and the RT-PCR was run with Qiagen OneStep RT-PCR reagents. Pooled libraries were sequenced with paired-end 2 x 250 reads on an Illumina MiSeq. Per the source publication's procedure: In Galaxy, read pairs were joined and then clipped at the engineered overlap into separate alpha and beta files, and any unclipped reads were discarded. Alpha-beta pairs were assigned using CompleteTCR, a MiTCR-based pipeline in which chains sharing read cluster identifiers are linked by an R script. TCR sequences seen only once, which were about 1-3%, were removed as potential sequencing errors. TCRdb cleaned the public reads at Q25 with fastp, built clones with MiXCR and kept in-frame beta chains. Rows with one shared CDR3 protein collapse into an entry with the most common genes and DNA. TCRdb's processing, not the study's, gives the V and J calls here. Across this sample there are about 40,000 distinct CDR3 sequences, with 45% seen only once. In total, the top ten clones hold around 60% of the sample.

The source of this sequence is a pool of human donors with breast cancer or a healthy control (not recorded which). Sequenced: CD8+ T cells. This chain is built from TRBV20-1 and TRBJ2-1, with the D gene not clear enough to name. The CDR3 has the sequence CSARDRAAVNEQFF. Here is the DNA: TGCAGTGCTAGAGATAGGGCGGCCGTAAATGAGCAGTTCTTC.